The 30 T cell receptor beta chains listed next were all sequenced from one sample in a study of CD8 T cells in ankylosing spondylitis. Their antigen targets remain unknown. Study-wide findings and caveats: For ankylosing spondylitis blood, a TCR beta motif of roughly 8 highly homologous variants appeared characteristic.

TCRdb recomputed calls from the 5' RACE reads with MiXCR, one row per CDR3 protein. The sample lists about 220,000 distinct CDR3 sequences; around 6.6% were seen once. The sample consisted of blood, either unsorted or a sorted T cell fraction (not recorded which). The receptors shown here come from a male donor with ankylosing spondylitis.

This clonotype was counted many times. The chain recombines TRBV15 with TRBJ2-7, with TRBD1 matching over 10 bases. Germline values: CDR1 LNHNV, CDR2 YYDKDF (reference sequence). The V gene end was trimmed by 5 bases and the J gene end by 4 bases; junction bases not matched to a gene: 5. The length of the CDR3 is 14 residues. CDR3 nucleotide sequence: TGTGCCACCAGCGCCGGGACAGGGGCATACGAGCAGTACTTC. Amino acids: CATSAGTGAYEQYF.

This clonotype was seen a few times. The V call is TRBV4-3, the J call TRBJ2-7, with a weak D call TRBD2 (6 bases). The CDR3 is 15 amino acids. Germline values: CDR1 LGHNA, CDR2 YSLEER. The V and J ends lost 0 bases and 5 bases respectively, with 14 bases between them. The CDR3: CASSQDPGTGNEQYF. The CDR3 DNA reads as TGCGCCAGCAGCCAAGATCCGGGGACTGGAAACGAGCAGTACTTC.

This clonotype was detected many times. V is TRBV20-1 and J is TRBJ2-1, with D unresolved. Germline values: CDR1 DFQATT, CDR2 SNEGSKA (reference sequence). This CDR3 has 11 amino acids. Deletions cut 5 bases from V and 9 bases from J, with 11 bases between. The CDR3 DNA reads as TGCAGTGCTCCCCGAGGATCTGAGCAGTTCTTC. This translates into CSAPRGSEQFF.

The chain carries TRBV27 and TRBJ2-7; D perhaps matches TRBD1 (5 bases). The CDR3 is 17 amino acids. V gave up 1 base and J gave up 2 bases, with 18 bases separating them. The germline CDR1 and CDR2 sequences are MNHEY and SMNVEV (reference sequence). The CDR3 loop is CASSLFARRTRTYEQYF. DNA of the CDR3: TGTGCCAGCAGTTTATTTGCTCGACGGACAAGGACCTACGAGCAGTACTTC.

The table lists this clonotype with many counts. The J gene is TRBJ1-1, the V gene TRBV15; D not certain. Germline loops: CDR1 LNHNV, CDR2 YYDKDF (reference sequence). CDR3 size: 15 residues. Trimming took 8 bases from V and 1 from J, leaving 17 bases between them. CDR3 in amino acids: CATSNPNVRNTEAFF. The CDR3 nucleotides read TGTGCCACCTCCAACCCAAACGTCAGGAACACTGAAGCTTTCTTT.

As concerns this clonotype: A read error is possible here, since a much larger clone lies one base away. This rearrangement joins TRBV6-2 or TRBV6-3 to TRBJ2-1, with D unresolved. Germline V lookup: CDR1 MNHEY, CDR2 SVGEGT. V shed 2 bases and J shed 16 bases, with 12 bases lying between them. This CDR3 comprises 11 residues. Here the CDR3 reads CASSYGPTRFF. Here the CDR3 DNA reads TGTGCCAGCAGTTACGGGCCAACCCGATTCTTC.

This clonotype was seen at least ten times. This chain joins TRBV7-9 and TRBJ2-7, with 9 bases matching TRBD1. CDR1 SEHNR and CDR2 FQNEAQ come from the germline V gene (reference sequence). This CDR3 is built from 16 residues. The ends lost 5 bases at V and 3 bases at J; junction bases unmatched: 11. In nucleotides, the CDR3 is TGTGCCAGCAGCCCCTCCGGGACAGGGAAAAACTACGAGCAGTACTTC. It yields the protein CASSPSGTGKNYEQYF.

The gene calls are TRBV6-6 and TRBJ1-2; 9 positions agree with TRBD1. The CDR3 spans 12 residues. With 11 bases clipped from V and 5 bases from J, the junction kept 6 bases outside the gene matches. Germline V gene lookup returns CDR1 MNHNY and CDR2 SVGAGI (reference sequence). The CDR3 reads CASQGAGYGYTF. Here the CDR3 DNA reads TGTGCCTCACAGGGGGCCGGATATGGCTACACCTTC.

This clonotype was observed many times. The chain has TRBV27 and TRBJ1-2; TRBD1 might be the D (5 bases). The CDR3 runs to 14 residues. Germline lookup yields CDR1 MNHEY and CDR2 SMNVEV (reference sequence). V lost 7 bases, J lost 2 bases, and 14 bases lay in between. CDR3 loop: CASTPRELNYGYTF. For the CDR3, the DNA is TGTGCCAGCACCCCCAGGGAGCTGAACTATGGCTACACCTTC.

This clonotype was counted a single time. The chain links TRBV4-3 to TRBJ1-5; D gene uncertain. The CDR3 loop spans 14 amino acids. From germline, CDR1 is LGHNA and CDR2 YSLEER. V lost 1 base to trimming and J lost 4 bases, with 8 bases between them. The DNA for the CDR3 is TGCGCCAGCAGCCAAGGGCAGGAAAATCAGCCCCAGCATTTT. Its protein product is CASSQGQENQPQHF.

In its sample, this clonotype was seen a few times. The chain uses TRBV6-2 or TRBV6-3 and TRBJ2-7, with TRBD2 matching 7 bases. CDR3 length: 14 residues. V gave up 2 bases and J gave up 5 bases; unmatched junction bases: 6. Germline lookup yields CDR1 MNHEY and CDR2 SVGEGT. CDR3 nucleotides: TGTGCCAGCAGTTACGGGCGGGAGCCAGACGAGCAGTACTTC. Protein sequence: CASSYGREPDEQYF.

This clonotype was detected ten times or more. The gene calls are TRBV7-6 and TRBJ2-2; TRBD2 might be the D (5 bases). Per germline, CDR1 SGHVS and CDR2 FNYEAQ. The CDR3 is made up of 14 amino acids. V was trimmed by 7 bases and J by 0 bases, leaving 9 bases between them. The CDR3: CASISGSNTGELFF. The DNA of the CDR3 is TGTGCCAGCATCAGCGGATCGAACACCGGGGAGCTGTTTTTT.

The chain links TRBV4-3 to TRBJ2-7; possibly TRBD1 for D (6 bases). The V gene lost 3 bases and the J gene lost 5 bases, with 14 bases spanning the gap. Germline V gene lookup returns CDR1 LGHNA and CDR2 YSLEER. The CDR3 is 14 amino acids. The CDR3 region is CASSHQQGFNEQYF. CDR3 in DNA: TGCGCCAGCAGCCACCAACAGGGTTTTAACGAGCAGTACTTC.

This clonotype occurred many times. The chain employs TRBV6-1 and TRBJ1-1; no definite D call. Deletions cut 1 base from V and 4 bases from J, with 13 bases between. Germline CDR1 reads MNHNS; CDR2 reads SASEGT. CDR3 length equals 15 residues. In nucleotides, the CDR3 is TGTGCCAGCAGTGAAGTTGCTGGGATCGGCACTGAAGCTTTCTTT. It yields the protein CASSEVAGIGTEAFF.

This clonotype has a count of ten or more. The chain couples TRBV6-2 or TRBV6-3 to TRBJ2-3, with D unclear. V was clipped by 8 bases and J by 6 bases, with 6 bases between them. The CDR3 is 10 residues long. The germline CDR1 and CDR2 sequences are MNHEY and SVGEGT. The CDR3 DNA sequence: TGTGCCAGCCTGAGGGATACGCAGTATTTT. This gives the protein CASLRDTQYF.

This clonotype was seen at least ten times. This chain uses TRBV7-8 with TRBJ2-2, with 7 bases fitting TRBD2. J lost 1 base, V lost 3 bases, and 2 bases had no gene match. In germline, CDR1 is SGHVS, CDR2 FQNEAQ. This CDR3 comprises 15 residues. The CDR3 region has the DNA TGTGCCAGCAGCTTGGGAGGGGAGAACACCGGGGAGCTGTTTTTT. It codes for CASSLGGENTGELFF.

There are many counts of this clonotype. The V call is TRBV29-1, the J call TRBJ2-7; D possibly corresponds to TRBD2 (5 bases). The CDR3 contains 15 residues. Germline V CDR1 and CDR2: SQVTM, ANQGSEA. The germline V and J ends were trimmed by 6 bases and 0 bases, with 18 bases remaining between them. CDR3 protein: CSVATPGVYSYEQYF. DNA of the CDR3: TGCAGCGTCGCCACACCCGGGGTATACTCCTACGAGCAGTACTTC.

This clonotype was picked up a small number of times. The chain carries TRBV5-1 and TRBJ1-6; 7 positions agree with TRBD1. The CDR3 is 14 amino acids. V gave up 0 bases and J gave up 12 bases; unmatched junction bases: 6. Germline CDR1 reads SGHRS; CDR2 reads YFSETQ. This chain's CDR3 is CASSLGDRVVPLHF. The CDR3, as DNA: TGCGCCAGCAGCTTGGGAGACAGGGTGGTACCCCTCCACTTT.

The table lists this clonotype with many counts. The J gene is TRBJ2-4, the V gene TRBV27; 10 bases are a match to TRBD1. This CDR3 spans 13 amino acids. The V and J ends lost 5 bases and 12 bases, in that order; junction bases with no gene match: 7. Germline CDR1 and CDR2: MNHEY and SMNVEV (reference sequence). Written as DNA, the CDR3 is TGTGCCAGCAGTCCCGGGACAGGGGTGAATCAGTACTTC. Translating gives CASSPGTGVNQYF.

J is TRBJ1-2 and V is TRBV5-5; possibly TRBD1 for D (6 bases). Germline V gene sequence: CDR1 SGHKS, CDR2 YYEKEE (reference sequence). This CDR3 has 14 amino acids. V was clipped by 0 bases and J by 5 bases, with 11 bases between them. DNA of the CDR3: TGTGCCAGCAGCTTGGACAGGGTGAAATATGGCTACACCTTC. This sequence encodes CASSLDRVKYGYTF.

The genes are TRBV7-2 and TRBJ2-2, with D tentatively TRBD1 or TRBD2 (5 bases each). The CDR3 has 14 amino acids. The germline gives CDR1 SGHTA, CDR2 FQGNSA. Between the trimmed V and J ends, which lost 5 bases and 4 bases, there was a span of 11 bases. The CDR3: CASSPGTVTGELFF. Written as DNA, the CDR3 is TGTGCCAGCAGCCCAGGGACGGTCACCGGGGAGCTGTTTTTT.

This clonotype was recorded a few times. This chain uses TRBV11-2 with TRBJ2-7; D remains unclear. The V gene's germline CDR1 is SGHAT and CDR2 FQNNGV. The V end lost 4 bases, the J end lost 3 bases, and 16 bases lay between the germline ends. This CDR3 has 15 residues. The CDR3: CASSSWAGVIYEQYF. The CDR3 DNA follows: TGTGCCAGCAGCTCCTGGGCAGGAGTCATCTACGAGCAGTACTTC.

The rearrangement joins TRBV6-2 or TRBV6-3 to TRBJ1-1; D call uncertain. The CDR3 loop spans 15 amino acids. The V end lost 8 bases, the J end lost 0 bases, and 16 bases lay between the germline ends. CDR1 is MNHEY and CDR2 is SVGEGT in the germline V gene. The CDR3 reads CASLTLVFMNTEAFF. CDR3 bases: TGTGCCAGCCTGACTTTGGTTTTCATGAACACTGAAGCTTTCTTT.

There are many counts of this clonotype. The V call is TRBV27, the J call TRBJ2-1, with 8 bases lining up with TRBD1. This CDR3 contains 12 residues. From germline, CDR1 is MNHEY and CDR2 SMNVEV (reference sequence). V dropped 5 bases and J dropped 9; count of bases not matched to a gene: 3. CDR3 coding DNA: TGTGCCAGCAGTGGACAGGGTCCTGAGCAGTTCTTC. Translated: CASSGQGPEQFF.

This clonotype was seen many times. The rearrangement uses TRBV25-1 and TRBJ2-1; 9 positions match TRBD2. This CDR3 has 14 amino acids. CDR1 and CDR2 (germline): MGHDK, SYGVNS. J lost 2 bases, V lost 9 bases, and 5 bases had no gene match. Here the CDR3 reads CASRLAAPYNEQFF. CDR3 sequence (DNA): TGTGCCAGTAGACTAGCGGCACCCTACAATGAGCAGTTCTTC. Filled out from reference TRBV25-1 and TRBJ2-1, the complete variable domain reads EADIYQTPRYLVIGTGKKITLECSQTMGHDKMYWYQQDPGMELHLIHYSYGVNSTEKGDLSSESTVSRIRTEHFPLTLESARPSHTSQYLCASRLAAPYNEQFFGPGTRLTVL.

In its sample, this clonotype was seen many times. The CDR3 DNA follows: TGTGCCAGCAGTTTCGGAGGACAGGGGGCTGGGGAGCAGTACTTC. It is translated as CASSFGGQGAGEQYF. The chain recombines TRBV27 with TRBJ2-7, with 11 bases identical to TRBD1. CDR1 is MNHEY and CDR2 is SMNVEV in the germline V gene (reference sequence). The CDR3 is 15 amino acids. J was trimmed by 7 bases and V by 3 bases; bases with no gene match: 8.

This clonotype was found a few times. The V call is TRBV28, the J call TRBJ1-6; 9 bases agree with TRBD1. Trimming at V came to 3 bases and at J to 9 bases, leaving 6 bases not matched to a gene. The CDR3 is made up of 15 amino acids. Germline V gene sequence: CDR1 MDHEN, CDR2 SYDVKM. DNA of the CDR3: TGTGCCAGCAGTTTTCCGACAGGGGGAAGTTCACCCCTCCACTTT. Amino acid sequence: CASSFPTGGSSPLHF.

This clonotype was observed at least ten times. CDR3: CASSPRFGLNTEAFF. CDR3 bases: TGCGCCAGCAGCCCTCGGTTCGGTTTGAACACTGAAGCTTTCTTT. V is TRBV5-1 and J is TRBJ1-1; D not resolved. Germline V lookup: CDR1 SGHRS, CDR2 YFSETQ. Trimming cost V 4 bases and J 0 bases, with 13 bases left between them. The CDR3 consists of 15 residues. Full variable domain (outside the CDR3, taken from reference TRBV5-1 and TRBJ1-1): KAGVTQTPRYLIKTRGQQVTLSCSPISGHRSVSWYQQTPGQGLQFLFEYFSETQRNKGNFPGRFSGRQFSNSRSEMNVSTLELGDSALYLCASSPRFGLNTEAFFGQGTRLTVV.

This clonotype was seen repeatedly, ten times or more. The chain has TRBV19 and TRBJ2-7; a possible D gene is TRBD2 (6 bases). The germline V and J ends were trimmed by 7 bases and 3 bases, with 13 bases remaining between them. There are 13 residues in the CDR3. The germline V gene encodes CDR1 LNHDA and CDR2 SQIVND (reference sequence). The CDR3 bases are TGTGCCAGTACGGGTAGCGGAATCTACGAGCAGTACTTC. Translating it yields CASTGSGIYEQYF.

This clonotype was seen at least ten times. The chain recombines TRBV29-1 with TRBJ2-7; D is unresolved. CDR3 size: 11 residues. Trimming pared 5 bases from V and 2 bases from J, leaving 7 bases between. CDR1 and CDR2 (germline): SQVTM, ANQGSEA. As DNA, the CDR3 is TGCAGCGTTATCGCCACCTACGAGCAGTACTTC. The encoded protein is CSVIATYEQYF.